The entry below describes one T cell receptor (beta chain). The source of the sample is a study of shared clonotypes between healthy human individuals. The CDR3 has 15 amino acids. Per the germline V gene, CDR1 is SGHDT and CDR2 is YYEEEE. The J segment lost 4 bases and the V segment lost 0 bases, leaving 3 bases of the junction unmatched. Healthy HIV-negative adults with no recent acute infections or vaccinations were recruited as donors. Assay used: immunoSEQ multiplex PCR; TCRdb lists only in-frame clones, some missing. The repertoire holds some 1 million clones, with about 75% as singletons. The sequencing input was memory CD4+ T cells sorted from blood. Stated subset: CD45RA-negative fraction. V usage is TRBV5-6 and J usage is TRBJ2-3; 9 bases are a match to TRBD2. This TCR was recovered from a young man in good health. The CDR3 sequence: CASSLDGGGADTQYF. The CDR3 region has the DNA TGTGCCAGCAGCTTGGATGGCGGGGGGGCAGATACGCAGTATTTT.